The 17 T cell receptor beta chains below all came from one sample that was sequenced in a study of T cell responses to AZD1222 COVID-19 vaccine. Sequenced by immunoSEQ multiplex PCR; TCRdb stores in-frame clones only, minus some. The sample includes tens of thousands of clones, about 90% of them seen just once. Sequenced here: peripheral blood, sampled on day 0 of AZD1222 vaccination. The origin of the receptors is an adult in good health.

This clone has just one count. The same CDR3 can be traced to other DNA sequences in this sample. The rearrangement links TRBV9 to TRBJ1-2; maybe TRBD1 (5 bases). The length of the CDR3 is 15 residues. Trimming removed 0 bases at V and 4 bases at J, with 13 bases between. Germline CDR1 SGDLS, CDR2 YYNGEE. This chain's CDR3 is CASSVGTGGVYGYTF. CDR3 sequence (DNA): TGTGCCAGCAGCGTAGGAACAGGAGGGGTCTATGGCTACACCTTC.

J is TRBJ1-3 and V is TRBV3-1 (or the pseudogene TRBV3-2); 8 bases line up with TRBD1. The CDR3 covers 16 residues. J was trimmed by 4 bases and V by 5 bases; bases with no gene match: 10. From germline, CDR1 is LGHDT and CDR2 YNNKEL (reference sequence). This CDR3 is CASSTPGQGRGNTIYF. CDR3 nucleotides: TGTGCCAGCAGCACCCCTGGACAGGGTCGAGGAAACACCATATATTTT.

The count of this clone is one. The chain is built from TRBV2 and TRBJ2-7; 7 nucleotides match TRBD2. V was pared by 11 bases and J by 0 bases, with 7 bases of the junction left unmatched. Germline CDR1 reads SNHLY; CDR2 reads FYNNEI. The CDR3 has 13 residues. CDR3 sequence: CALGGTSSYEQYF. The CDR3 DNA sequence: TGTGCCCTGGGAGGGACTTCCTCCTACGAGCAGTACTTC.

CDR3 sequence reads: CASRMGVGGYTF. CDR3 bases: TGTGCCAGCAGGATGGGGGTGGGAGGCTACACCTTC. The chain recombines TRBV12-3 or TRBV12-4 with TRBJ1-2; D perhaps matches TRBD1 (5 bases). V gave up 6 bases and J gave up 8 bases, with 13 bases separating them. This CDR3 spans 12 amino acids.

V usage is TRBV24-1 and J usage is TRBJ1-3; D ambiguous. The V and J ends lost 5 bases and 1 base respectively, with 8 bases between them. Germline loops: CDR1 KGHDR, CDR2 SFDVKD. The CDR3 contains 14 residues. CDR3 in amino acids: CATSGTPSGNTIYF. CDR3 nucleotides: TGTGCCACCAGTGGGACGCCGTCTGGAAACACCATATATTTT.

This clone is deemed medium-sized. The J gene is TRBJ1-6, the V gene TRBV2; 9 bases are a match to TRBD1. The CDR3 covers 15 residues. In germline, CDR1 is SNHLY, CDR2 FYNNEI. J lost 9 bases, V lost 3 bases, and 6 bases had no gene match. The CDR3 DNA reads TGTGCCAGCAGTGAGCAAGAGACAGGGGGTTCACCCCTCCACTTT. Amino acid sequence: CASSEQETGGSPLHF. The variable domain in full, with the rest retrieved from reference TRBV2 and TRBJ1-6, is EPEVTQTPSHQVTQMGQEVILRCVPISNHLYFYWYRQILGQKVEFLVSFYNNEISEKSEIFDDQFSVERPDGSNFTLKIRSTKLEDSAMYFCASSEQETGGSPLHFGNGTRLTVT.

The V call is TRBV15, the J call TRBJ2-5; D gene unclear. From germline, CDR1 is LNHNV and CDR2 YYDKDF (reference sequence). CDR3 size: 15 residues. V was shortened by 1 base and J by 2 bases, with 11 bases between the two germline ends. As DNA, the CDR3 is TGTGCCACCAGCAGAGCGGGCCTACTACAAGAGACCCAGTACTTC. This sequence encodes CATSRAGLLQETQYF.

The chain couples TRBV6-5 to TRBJ1-5; D gene unclear. CDR1 is MNHEY, CDR2 SVGAGI, per germline. The CDR3 has 12 residues. Trimming took off 6 bases at V and 6 bases at J, with 9 bases between the two ends. In DNA form, the CDR3 reads TGTGCCAGCAGCCGTGTCGGTCAGCCCCAGCATTTT. Its translation is CASSRVGQPQHF.

This CDR3 is CASSSDGGYGYTF. The CDR3, as DNA: TGTGCCAGCAGTTCCGACGGGGGCTATGGCTACACCTTC. The gene calls are TRBV12-3 or TRBV12-4 and TRBJ1-2; D perhaps matches TRBD1 (5 bases). Trimming took off 4 bases at V and 4 bases at J, with 10 bases between the two ends. The CDR3 runs 13 residues.

The J gene is TRBJ2-3, the V gene TRBV7-2; 7 positions agree with TRBD2. There are 14 residues in the CDR3. The germline V gene encodes CDR1 SGHTA and CDR2 FQGNSA. The V gene end was trimmed by 3 bases and the J gene end by 5 bases; junction bases not matched to a gene: 5. The CDR3 sequence is CASSLGGGRDTQYF. DNA of the CDR3: TGTGCCAGCAGCTTGGGCGGGGGAAGAGATACGCAGTATTTT.

The chain is built from TRBV7-2 and TRBJ1-5; no clear D. Germline CDR1 is SGHTA and CDR2 is FQGNSA. Trimming shortened V by 2 bases and J by 4 bases, and 12 bases separated the two germline ends. The CDR3 runs 15 residues. The CDR3 sequence is CASSLNLGRNQPQHF. For the CDR3, the DNA is TGTGCCAGCAGCTTAAATTTGGGCAGGAATCAGCCCCAGCATTTT.

The chain has TRBV30 and TRBJ1-1; unclear D gene. Trimming stripped 2 bases from V and 0 bases from J, with 13 bases between. CDR1 and CDR2 from the germline V gene are GTSNPN and SVGIG (reference sequence). The length of the CDR3 is 15 residues. CDR3 in amino acids: CAWSPNVLMNTEAFF. CDR3 coding DNA: TGTGCCTGGAGTCCCAACGTACTAATGAACACTGAAGCTTTCTTT.

The chain is built from TRBV3-1 (or the pseudogene TRBV3-2) and TRBJ2-3, with 10 positions matching TRBD2. Germline values: CDR1 LGHDT, CDR2 YNNKEL (reference sequence). The CDR3 is 14 residues long. V trimming: 8 bases; J trimming: 6 bases; junction bases outside the gene matches: 8. CDR3: CASGLAGESDTQYF. The CDR3 DNA reads TGTGCCAGCGGCCTAGCGGGAGAGTCGGATACGCAGTATTTT.

The gene calls are TRBV25-1 and TRBJ1-1; D might be TRBD1 (6 bases). Germline CDR1 is MGHDK and CDR2 is SYGVNS. CDR3 length: 14 amino acids. Between the trimmed V and J ends, which lost 4 bases and 3 bases, there was a span of 12 bases. The CDR3 DNA follows: TGTGCCAGCAGTGGGGGGGCGGTCTACACTGAAGCTTTCTTT. Protein: CASSGGAVYTEAFF.

Comments on this clone: One junction end disagrees with the germline gene, perhaps due to a read error. This chain links TRBV7-9 with TRBJ2-7; D remains unclear. The CDR3 has 13 amino acids. The germline V gene has CDR1 SEHNR and CDR2 FQNEAQ (reference sequence). The CDR3 loop reads CASSLTPSRNVDF. The CDR3 DNA reads TGTGCCAGCAGCTTAACCCCCAGTAGGAACGTCGACTTC. Supplemented by reference TRBV7-9 and TRBJ2-7, the full variable domain reads DTGVSQNPRHKITKRGQNVTFRCDPISEHNRLYWYRQTLGQGPEFLTYFQNEAQLEKSRLLSDRFSAERPKGSFSTLEIQRTEQGDSAMYLCASSLTPSRNVDFGPGTRLTVT.

The chain uses TRBV6-5 and TRBJ1-1; D ambiguous. CDR3 length: 14 amino acids. V gave up 6 bases and J gave up 3 bases, with 14 bases separating them. Germline CDR1 and CDR2: MNHEY and SVGAGI. CDR3 DNA sequence: TGTGCCAGCAGGGTATTTTTTTTGGACACTGAAGCTTTCTTT. Translated: CASRVFFLDTEAFF.

As DNA, the CDR3 is TGCGCCAGCAGCTTGGATTCAAGTCCCCTCGGAAACACCATATATTTT. Its translation is CASSLDSSPLGNTIYF. This sequence joins TRBV5-1 and TRBJ1-3; D is undetermined. Per germline, CDR1 SGHRS and CDR2 YFSETQ. V was cut by 0 bases and J by 4 bases, with 14 bases left in between. The CDR3 length is 16 residues.